This T cell receptor (beta chain) was identified in a study of OX40 agonist ivuxolimab in advanced cancers. Looking at the study overall: Ivuxolimab, an antibody acting as an agonist of OX40 (CD134), was used to treat patients. A male proportion of just over 80% was recorded, with mean age approximately 64 years and range roughly 23 to 79.

Findings and limits, study-wide: Expanded clones tended on average to be more numerous among CD8+ T cells than CD4+.

As concerns this clone: The antigen is not known.

Sequencing used immunoSEQ multiplex PCR; TCRdb keeps in-frame clones, though not all of them. Seen here are over 9,000 clones, about 66% observed once, and the top ten hold approximately 24%. The CDR3 spans 13 residues. Trimming stripped 5 bases from V and 4 bases from J, with 9 bases between. In germline, CDR1 is SGHAT, CDR2 FQNNGV. Specimen: CD4+ or CD8+ T cells sorted from blood, collected in a trial of the OX40 agonist ivuxolimab. V and J are TRBV11-2 and TRBJ1-5; D is uncertain. The origin of this receptor is an adult with an advanced solid tumor such as melanoma, head and neck, liver or kidney cancer. This CDR3 is CASSTDRNQPQHF. The DNA for the CDR3 is TGTGCCAGCAGCACCGACCGAAATCAGCCCCAGCATTTT.